This T cell receptor beta chain was found in a study of blood T cell repertoires in COVID-19. In the study overall: Sources were T cells, B-cell-depleted T cells, or PBMCs; the material itself was cDNA or gDNA.

All enrollees were roughly 18 to 95 years old and from about 24 US areas. Cohort 3 recovery required two negative PCRs, clearance, or symptom resolution. Some clones are missing from TCRdb's copy, which holds only in-frame ones; the method was immunoSEQ multiplex PCR. This table has 390,000 or so clones, around 89% appearing once. This TCR was recovered from a man aged 18 to 29 who had recovered from COVID-19. The sample comprised PBMCs or T cells enriched from blood (not recorded which).

CDR3: CASSQLAGAYNEQFF. DNA for the CDR3: TGCGCCAGCAGTCAACTAGCGGGGGCCTACAATGAGCAGTTCTTC. This chain joins TRBV5-1 and TRBJ2-1, with 11 bases matching TRBD2. The CDR3 runs to 15 residues. Germline trimming cut 5 bases from V and 2 bases from J; bases unmatched to any gene: 3. Per germline, CDR1 SGHRS and CDR2 YFSETQ.